Listed below are T cell receptor beta chains from one sample, sequenced in a study of blood T cell repertoires in COVID-19. Sequencing used immunoSEQ multiplex PCR; TCRdb keeps in-frame clones, though not all of them. The sample carries 200,000 to 250,000 clones, under 90% recorded once. Specimen: PBMCs or T cells enriched from blood (not recorded which). Every receptor here comes from a woman aged 60-70 years who had recovered from COVID-19. Each CDR3 is given with its conserved first and last residue. D genes are given only for firm matches. Size values are once, few and many counts, or a class for expanded clones, and some rows have none.

j_call,v_call,d_call,clone_size,cdr3_nt,cdr3_aa
TRBJ1-6,TRBV19,TRBD1,.,TGTGCCAGTAGTCCGGGACAGTATAATTCACCCCTCCACTTT,CASSPGQYNSPLHF
TRBJ1-1,TRBV7-3,.,.,TGTGCCAGCAGCTTAAACAGGGTGAACACTGAAGCTTTCTTT,CASSLNRVNTEAFF
TRBJ2-5,TRBV29-1,.,.,TGCAGCGTTGAGAAGCGCAGAAACGAAGAGACCCAGTACTTC,CSVEKRRNEETQYF
TRBJ1-1,TRBV7-8,TRBD1,.,TGTGCCAGCAGCTCTCCCGGACAGGGTCTGACTGAAGCTTTCTTT,CASSSPGQGLTEAFF
TRBJ1-6,TRBV19,TRBD1,.,TGTGCCAGTAGCTTGGACAGGGGCCGACCGCCCCTCCACTTT,CASSLDRGRPPLHF
TRBJ1-4,TRBV7-2,TRBD1,.,TGTGCCAGCAGTCCACAGGGGGGCGGTGAAAAACTGTTTTTT,CASSPQGGGEKLFF
TRBJ1-1,TRBV6-1,.,few,TGTGCCAGCAGTGAAGGAGGATTGAACACTGAAGCTTTCTTT,CASSEGGLNTEAFF
TRBJ2-1,TRBV11-2,.,.,TGTGCCAGCAGCTTAAACCGGGGTTTCAATGAGCAGTTCTTC,CASSLNRGFNEQFF
TRBJ2-2,TRBV27,.,few,TGTGCCAGCAGTCCCTGGGACACGAACACCGGGGAGCTGTTTTTT,CASSPWDTNTGELFF
TRBJ1-2,TRBV6-6,.,.,TGTGCCAGCAGTTACTCGTCCGAGGGTGTGGGCGGCTACACCTTC,CASSYSSEGVGGYTF
TRBJ2-1,TRBV10-3,.,.,TGTGCCATCAGTGAGTCCGACGGGAGCTCCTACAATGAGCAGTTCTTC,CAISESDGSSYNEQFF
TRBJ2-3,TRBV2,.,.,TGTGCCAGCAGTAGCCAGAGAGGGGATACGCAGTATTTT,CASSSQRGDTQYF
TRBJ2-1,TRBV11-2,TRBD1,.,TGTGCCAGCAGCCGAGTGACAGGGGGTCCCGATCGGCGCAATGAGCAGTTCTTC,CASSRVTGGPDRRNEQFF
TRBJ2-2,TRBV18,TRBD2,.,TGTGCCAGCTCACCACCGACTAGCGGGCTCGGTACCGGGGAGCTGTTTTTT,CASSPPTSGLGTGELFF
TRBJ1-5,TRBV18,TRBD1,.,TGTGCCAGCTCACCAGGACAGGGGCTTCAGCCCCAGCATTTT,CASSPGQGLQPQHF
TRBJ1-6,TRBV6-1,TRBD1,.,TGTGCCAGCAGTGAAGCGTACCGGACAGGCCTGAATTCACCCCTCCACTTT,CASSEAYRTGLNSPLHF
TRBJ2-7,TRBV27,.,.,TGTGCCAGCAGTTTGCGGCGGAGCTCCTACGAGCAGTACTTC,CASSLRRSSYEQYF
TRBJ2-3,TRBV5-1,TRBD1,once,TGCGCCAGCAGCCTCCCGACAGGGCAAGATACGCAGTATTTT,CASSLPTGQDTQYF
TRBJ1-5,TRBV2,.,once,TGTGCCAGCAGGACAAATAATCAGCCCCAGCATTTT,CASRTNNQPQHF
TRBJ1-2,TRBV12-5,.,.,TGTGCTAGTGCCGAGGGACTTTCCTATGGCTACACCTTC,CASAEGLSYGYTF
TRBJ1-5,TRBV5-1,.,few,TGCGCCAGCAGCTTGGCCGGGAAAATAGATCAGCCCCAGCATTTT,CASSLAGKIDQPQHF
TRBJ2-7,TRBV19,TRBD2,.,TGTGCCAGTAGCCGACTAGCGGGAACGGCTTCCTACGAGCAGTACTTC,CASSRLAGTASYEQYF
TRBJ1-2,TRBV5-1,TRBD1,once,TGCGCCAGCAGCCCGACCCCGGGACAGGATGGCTACACCTTC,CASSPTPGQDGYTF
TRBJ2-1,TRBV7-6,TRBD2,few,TGTGCCAGCAGCTTAGTATTTCGATCGACCAGCGGGAAGGATGAGCAGTTCTTC,CASSLVFRSTSGKDEQFF
TRBJ1-5,TRBV27,TRBD1,.,TGTGCCAGCAGTCAAGGACAGGGTAGCAATCAGCCCCAGCATTTT,CASSQGQGSNQPQHF
TRBJ1-5,TRBV27,.,.,TGTGCCAGCAGTTTATCGATTCGGCAGCCCCAGCATTTT,CASSLSIRQPQHF
TRBJ2-1,TRBV6-4,.,.,TGTGCCAGCAGTGACTCTAGGAACTGGCTAGCCAATGAGCAGTTCTTC,CASSDSRNWLANEQFF
TRBJ2-1,TRBV7-2,.,few,TGTGCCAGCAGCTTAACGGGGATGCTTTACAATGAGCAGTTCTTC,CASSLTGMLYNEQFF
TRBJ2-5,TRBV7-2,.,once,TGTGCCAGCAGCTCGTCAGGGGTGGAGACCCAGTACTTC,CASSSSGVETQYF
TRBJ2-1,TRBV10-3,.,.,TGTGCCATCGCACAGACCCCCTACAATGAGCAGTTCTTC,CAIAQTPYNEQFF
TRBJ2-5,TRBV18,.,.,TGTGCCAGCTCACCACCCCTAGGGGAAGAGACCCAGTACTTC,CASSPPLGEETQYF